One sample yielded the 7 T cell receptor beta chains listed below, sequenced in a study of T cell changes during pregnancy in multiple sclerosis. The method was immunoSEQ multiplex PCR; TCRdb's version includes in-frame clones alone and lacks a portion of them. The table has more than 85,000 clones, about 94% seen once. The material sequenced was peripheral blood, taken after pregnancy. The receptors here all came from a female donor in good health, enrolled as a control in a pregnancy study.

A few counts support this clone. The junction and the germline gene differ at one end; a read error may be behind it. The V and J genes are TRBV28 and TRBJ1-2; 7 positions agree with TRBD1. CDR1 is MDHEN and CDR2 is SYDVKM in the germline V gene. The CDR3 is 14 residues long. CDR3 protein: CASSSPGTVYDYTF. The CDR3 DNA sequence: TGTGCCAGCAGTTCCCCCGGGACAGTCTATGACTACACCTTC.

This sequence joins TRBV15 and TRBJ2-7, with D tentatively TRBD1 (5 bases). This CDR3 has 15 residues. Trimming removed 0 bases from V and 4 bases from J, with 13 bases in between. Germline V lookup: CDR1 LNHNV, CDR2 YYDKDF (reference sequence). The CDR3 reads CATSRETGSSYEQYF. Written as DNA, the CDR3 is TGTGCCACCAGCAGAGAAACAGGCTCGAGTTACGAGCAGTACTTC.

The chain carries TRBV6-1 and TRBJ1-3, with 11 bases identical to TRBD1. This CDR3 spans 14 amino acids. Germline V CDR1 and CDR2: MNHNS, SASEGT. With 6 bases clipped from V and 4 bases from J, the junction kept 2 bases outside the gene matches. CDR3 bases: TGTGCCAGCAGGGACAGGGGGCTAGGAAACACCATATATTTT. It is translated as CASRDRGLGNTIYF.

This chain connects TRBV28 to TRBJ2-3, with D perhaps matching TRBD2 (5 bases). This CDR3 is 13 amino acids long. Germline CDR1 is MDHEN and CDR2 is SYDVKM. Trimming shortened V by 7 bases and J by 2 bases, and 10 bases separated the two germline ends. The CDR3 nucleotides read TGTGCCAGCACCGGACTTCCCACAGATACGCAGTATTTT. Its translation: CASTGLPTDTQYF.

The sample holds one count of this clone. The chain recombines TRBV7-9 with TRBJ2-1; 13 positions match TRBD2. The J segment lost 10 bases and the V segment lost 5 bases, leaving 11 bases of the junction unmatched. CDR3 length: 16 amino acids. The germline CDR1 and CDR2 sequences are SEHNR and FQNEAQ (reference sequence). Here the CDR3 DNA reads TGTGCCAGCAGCGCACCGGGACTAGCGGGATTTTTCGAGCAGTTCTTC. Protein: CASSAPGLAGFFEQFF.

The chain is built from TRBV4-1 and TRBJ2-1, with TRBD1 identical over 10 bases. The CDR3 totals 16 residues. Germline values: CDR1 MGHRA, CDR2 YSYEKL. V dropped 2 bases and J dropped 4; count of bases not matched to a gene: 5. The CDR3 region is CASSQPGTGVYNEQFF. The CDR3, as DNA: TGCGCCAGCAGCCAACCCGGGACAGGGGTGTACAATGAGCAGTTCTTC.

CDR3 amino acids: CASSPETGIKNIQYF. CDR3 sequence (DNA): TGTGCCAGCAGCCCGGAGACAGGGATTAAAAACATTCAGTACTTC. The gene calls are TRBV4-2 and TRBJ2-4; 7 bases map to TRBD1. The trim removed 4 bases at V and 4 bases at J, leaving 7 bases unmatched. The CDR3 sequence is 15 residues long. Germline V CDR1 and CDR2: LGHNA, YNFKEQ.